This T cell receptor beta chain was observed in a study of T-cell memory formation after mild COVID-19. In TCRdb, the 5' RACE reads were re-called with MiXCR into one record per CDR3 protein. The data hold about 190,000 distinct CDR3 sequences, with about 10% observed a single time. The V and J ends lost 4 bases and 6 bases respectively, with 13 bases between them. The CDR3 has 14 amino acids. Germline-derived CDR1 and CDR2 are ENHRY and SYGVKD. The sample taken for sequencing was PBMCs or a T cell subset sorted from them (not recorded which). The rearrangement joins TRBV10-3 to TRBJ1-5; TRBD1 might be the D (5 bases). The origin of this receptor is a young man who had mild COVID-19 (a few samples of this study predate the infection). Cell type and time point are not known. The CDR3 DNA reads TGTGCCATCAGTGGAGGAGGGGCCAGTCAGCCCCAGCATTTT. It translates to CAISGGGASQPQHF.